A single TCR beta chain is shown here with its context. Its antigen is unknown. No clone much larger than this one lies a single base away; base qualities are absent. TCRbeta CDR3 regions were amplified from genomic DNA by means of the immunoSEQ Assay, a bias-controlled multiplex PCR. The published analysis was carried out like this. The number of nucleated cells in each sample was estimated from the amplification of reference gene primers within the assay. Sequence reads were collapsed and filtered to measure the absolute abundance of every unique TCRbeta CDR3 rearrangement. For each sample, productive Simpson clonality was calculated as the square root of Simpson's diversity index across productive rearrangements. TCRdb's version of the immuneACCESS table is confined to in-frame rearrangements and falls short of the full clone set. An unresolved V gene accounts for under half of the shortfall where checked; the remainder is of unknown origin. That table is the source of V, J and clone size, and D and trimming were worked out from the DNA. For this sample the table gives 250,000 or so clones, of which roughly 83% were detected only once. The ten most abundant clones make up around 1.9% of the sample.

As encoded in the germline V gene (reference sequence), CDR1 is WNHNN while CDR2 is SYGVQD. The germline ends are 11 bases apart after V is trimmed by 5 bases and J by 1 base. The CDR3 sequence holds 14 residues, the cysteine and phenylalanine included. Only the CDR3 DNA stays, 42 bases, in frame from base 1. Enrolling through a virtual design, the prospective study's participants ranged in age from roughly 18 to 95 years and lived across 24 United States geographic areas. To assign participants to cohorts, the prospective study relied on clinical history that participants themselves reported in a screening survey and a study questionnaire. ImmuneRACE Cohort 3 recovered participants were defined by two consecutive negative NP/OP PCR tests, healthcare professional clearance, or symptom resolution. In the prospective study, mobile phlebotomists collected whole blood, serum and a nasopharyngeal or oropharyngeal swab from each participant. Over a roughly 2-month period, participants in the prospective study had the option of providing additional blood draws and questionnaires. Before DNA extraction, blood samples from the prospective study were shipped at room temperature or frozen.

This specimen belongs to a study of blood T cell repertoires in COVID-19 (TCRdb year 2020). Regarding the complete study: Samples from collaborators originated in the United States, Italy and Spain and spanned both the acute and convalescent phases of COVID-19. The material from the prospective study consisted of cDNA or gDNA derived from T cells, B-cell-depleted T cells, or PBMCs. Deeply sampled blood TCRbeta repertoires from subjects exposed to, actively infected with, or recovered from COVID-19 were included in the dataset. The repertoires were made available in a free public database intended to serve as a resource for research on the immune response to SARS-CoV-2. The samples were drawn from two sources: the first 160 participants of the ongoing ImmuneRACE study, and approximately 1,300 subjects contributed by 6 global collaborators. Sample metadata almost always included a de-identified subject ID, COVID-19 status, age in years and sex. Where available, HLA class I and class II types were taken from metadata supplied by the sample provider and were not determined by assay-based typing. The paper's findings and limits, for the study overall: The amount of clinical and demographic metadata varied by source and participant and was provided uncurated.

The sequence links TRBV10-1 to TRBJ2-5; the D gene is perhaps TRBD1, on 6 matching bases. This TCR was recovered from a woman aged 50 to 65 who had recovered from COVID-19. Input material: PBMCs or T cells enriched from blood (not recorded which). The CDR3 region reads CASSSRDTQETQYF. The nucleotide sequence is TGCGCCAGCAGTTCCCGGGACACCCAAGAGACCCAGTACTTC.